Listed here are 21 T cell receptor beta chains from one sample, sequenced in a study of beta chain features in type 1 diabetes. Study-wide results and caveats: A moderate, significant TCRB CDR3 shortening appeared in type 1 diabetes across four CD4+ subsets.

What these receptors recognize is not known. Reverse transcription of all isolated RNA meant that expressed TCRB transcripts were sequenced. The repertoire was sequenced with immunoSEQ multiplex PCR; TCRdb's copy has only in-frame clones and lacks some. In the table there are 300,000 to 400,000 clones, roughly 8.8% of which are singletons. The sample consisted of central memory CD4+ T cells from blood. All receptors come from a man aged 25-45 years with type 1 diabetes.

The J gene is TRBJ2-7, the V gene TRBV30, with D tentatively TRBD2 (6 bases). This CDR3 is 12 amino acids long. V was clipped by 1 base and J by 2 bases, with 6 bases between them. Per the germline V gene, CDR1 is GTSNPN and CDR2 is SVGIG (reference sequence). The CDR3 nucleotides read TGTGCCTGGAGTGCGGGGGCCTACGAGCAGTACTTC. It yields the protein CAWSAGAYEQYF.

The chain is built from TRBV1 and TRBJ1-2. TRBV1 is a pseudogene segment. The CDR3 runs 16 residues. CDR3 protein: CTSSQDRGQGERGYTF. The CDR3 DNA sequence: TGCACCAGCAGCCAAGATAGGGGCCAGGGAGAGCGTGGCTACACCTTC.

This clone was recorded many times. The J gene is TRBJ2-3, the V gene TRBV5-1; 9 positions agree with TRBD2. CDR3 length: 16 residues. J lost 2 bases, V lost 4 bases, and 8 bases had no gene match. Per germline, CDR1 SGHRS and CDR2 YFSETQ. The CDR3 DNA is TGCGCCAGCAGCCCTTTAGCGGGGGCGGCCACAGATACGCAGTATTTT. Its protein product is CASSPLAGAATDTQYF.

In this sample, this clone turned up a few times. Written as DNA, the CDR3 is TGTGCCAGCAGTTCCCCGACAGGGAGAGGAACAGATACGCAGTATTTT. It codes for CASSSPTGRGTDTQYF. This sequence joins TRBV28 and TRBJ2-3, with 7 bases fitting TRBD1. Germline loops: CDR1 MDHEN, CDR2 SYDVKM. The CDR3 is 16 amino acids. Trimming removed 4 bases from V and 3 bases from J; junction bases left unmatched: 10.

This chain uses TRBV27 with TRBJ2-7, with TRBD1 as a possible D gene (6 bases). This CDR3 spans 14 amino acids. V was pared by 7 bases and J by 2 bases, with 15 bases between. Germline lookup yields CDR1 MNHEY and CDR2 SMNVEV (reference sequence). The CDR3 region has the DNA TGTGCCAGCAACCCGGGACACCCCACCTACGAGCAGTACTTC. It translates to CASNPGHPTYEQYF.

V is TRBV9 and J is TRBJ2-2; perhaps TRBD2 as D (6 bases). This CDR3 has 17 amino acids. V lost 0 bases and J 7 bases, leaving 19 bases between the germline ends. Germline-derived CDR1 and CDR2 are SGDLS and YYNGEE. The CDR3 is CASSVAGWRGSGGELFF. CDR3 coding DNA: TGTGCCAGCAGCGTAGCCGGCTGGCGGGGCTCCGGCGGGGAGCTGTTTTTT.

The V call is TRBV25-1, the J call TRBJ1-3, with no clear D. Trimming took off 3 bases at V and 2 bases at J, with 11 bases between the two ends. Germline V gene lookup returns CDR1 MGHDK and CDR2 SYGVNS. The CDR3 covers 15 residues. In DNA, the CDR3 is TGTGCCAGCAGTGAGGCGAACAGCCCTGGAAACACCATATATTTT. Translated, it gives CASSEANSPGNTIYF. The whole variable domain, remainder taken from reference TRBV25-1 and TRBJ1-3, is EADIYQTPRYLVIGTGKKITLECSQTMGHDKMYWYQQDPGMELHLIHYSYGVNSTEKGDLSSESTVSRIRTEHFPLTLESARPSHTSQYLCASSEANSPGNTIYFGEGSWLTVV.

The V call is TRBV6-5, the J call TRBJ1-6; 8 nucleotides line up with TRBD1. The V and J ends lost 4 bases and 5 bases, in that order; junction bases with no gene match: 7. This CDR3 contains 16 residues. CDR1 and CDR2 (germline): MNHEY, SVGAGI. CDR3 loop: CASSSGQASNNSPLHF. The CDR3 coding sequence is TGTGCCAGCAGTTCGGGACAGGCATCTAATAATTCACCCCTCCACTTT.

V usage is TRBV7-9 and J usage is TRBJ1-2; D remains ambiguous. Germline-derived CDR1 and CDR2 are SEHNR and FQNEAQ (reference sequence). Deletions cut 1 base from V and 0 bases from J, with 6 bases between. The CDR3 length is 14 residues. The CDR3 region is CASSLGVPNYGYTF. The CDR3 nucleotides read TGTGCCAGCAGCTTAGGCGTACCTAACTATGGCTACACCTTC. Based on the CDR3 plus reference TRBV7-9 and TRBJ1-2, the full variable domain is DTGVSQNPRHKITKRGQNVTFRCDPISEHNRLYWYRQTLGQGPEFLTYFQNEAQLEKSRLLSDRFSAERPKGSFSTLEIQRTEQGDSAMYLCASSLGVPNYGYTFGSGTRLTVV.

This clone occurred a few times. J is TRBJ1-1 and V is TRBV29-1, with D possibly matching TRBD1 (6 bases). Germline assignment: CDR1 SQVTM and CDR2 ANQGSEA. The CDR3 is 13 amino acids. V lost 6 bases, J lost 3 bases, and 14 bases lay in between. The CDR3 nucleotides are TGCAGCGTCCACATACAGGGTTACACTGAAGCTTTCTTT. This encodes CSVHIQGYTEAFF.

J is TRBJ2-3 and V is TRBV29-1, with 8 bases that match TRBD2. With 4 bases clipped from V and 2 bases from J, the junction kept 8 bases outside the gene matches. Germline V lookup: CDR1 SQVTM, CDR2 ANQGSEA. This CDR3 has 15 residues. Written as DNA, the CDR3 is TGCAGCGTTGGCCTCCGGGGGGGCCTCACAGATACGCAGTATTTT. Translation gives CSVGLRGGLTDTQYF.

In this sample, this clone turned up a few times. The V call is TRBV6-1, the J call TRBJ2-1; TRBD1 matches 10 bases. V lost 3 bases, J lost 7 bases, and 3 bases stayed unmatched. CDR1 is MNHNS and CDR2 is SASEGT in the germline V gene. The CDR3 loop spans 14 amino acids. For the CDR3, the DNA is TGTGCCAGCAGTGATGCGGACAGGGGGAATGAGCAGTTCTTC. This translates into CASSDADRGNEQFF.

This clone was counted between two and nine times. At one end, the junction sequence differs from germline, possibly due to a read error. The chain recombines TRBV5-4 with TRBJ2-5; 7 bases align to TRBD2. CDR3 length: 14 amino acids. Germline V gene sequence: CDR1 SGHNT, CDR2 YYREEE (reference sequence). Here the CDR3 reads CASSFGGGKETQYF. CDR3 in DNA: TGCGCCAGCAGCTTCGGCGGGGGAAAAGAGACCCAGTACTTC.

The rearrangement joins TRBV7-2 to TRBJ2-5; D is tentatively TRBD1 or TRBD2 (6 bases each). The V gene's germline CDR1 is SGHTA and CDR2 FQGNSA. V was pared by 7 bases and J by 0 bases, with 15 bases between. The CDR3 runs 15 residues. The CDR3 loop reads CASNKGGLYQETQYF. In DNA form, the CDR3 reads TGTGCCAGCAACAAGGGGGGACTCTACCAAGAGACCCAGTACTTC.

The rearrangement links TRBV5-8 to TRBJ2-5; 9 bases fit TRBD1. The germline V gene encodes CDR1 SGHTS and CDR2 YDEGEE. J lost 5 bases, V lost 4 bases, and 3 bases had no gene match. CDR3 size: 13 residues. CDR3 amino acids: CASSRDRVETQYF. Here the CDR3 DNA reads TGTGCCAGCAGCCGGGACAGGGTGGAGACCCAGTACTTC.

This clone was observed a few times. CDR3 amino acids: CASSEGAGETQYF. In DNA, the CDR3 is TGTGCCAGCTCAGAGGGGGCCGGGGAGACCCAGTACTTC. The chain couples TRBV6-6 to TRBJ2-5; 7 nucleotides agree with TRBD1. Unmatched junction bases numbered 8, after V lost 8 bases and J lost 5 bases. The CDR3 has 13 residues. The germline V gene has CDR1 MNHNY and CDR2 SVGAGI (reference sequence).

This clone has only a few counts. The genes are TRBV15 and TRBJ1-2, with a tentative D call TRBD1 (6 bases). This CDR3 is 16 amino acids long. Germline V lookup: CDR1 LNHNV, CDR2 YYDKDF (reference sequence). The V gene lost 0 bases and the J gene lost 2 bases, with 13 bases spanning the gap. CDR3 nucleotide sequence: TGTGCCACCAGCAGAGAGGGGGCAGCGCAGAACTATGGCTACACCTTC. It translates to CATSREGAAQNYGYTF. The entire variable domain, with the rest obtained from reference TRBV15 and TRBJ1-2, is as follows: DAMVIQNPRYQVTQFGKPVTLSCSQTLNHNVMYWYQQKSSQAPKLLFHYYDKDFNNEADTPDNFQSRRPNTSFCFLDIRSPGLGDTAMYLCATSREGAAQNYGYTFGSGTRLTVV.

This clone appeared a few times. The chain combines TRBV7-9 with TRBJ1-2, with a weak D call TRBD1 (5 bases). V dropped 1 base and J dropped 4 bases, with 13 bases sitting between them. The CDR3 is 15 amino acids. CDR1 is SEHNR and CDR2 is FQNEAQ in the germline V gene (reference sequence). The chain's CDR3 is CASSLDGRVFYGYTF. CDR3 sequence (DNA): TGTGCCAGCAGCTTAGATGGCAGGGTGTTCTATGGCTACACCTTC.

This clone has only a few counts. CDR3 protein: CASSRTGQGSYEQYF. The DNA for the CDR3 is TGTGCCAGCAGCCGAACGGGACAGGGTTCCTACGAGCAGTACTTC. The V and J genes are TRBV14 and TRBJ2-7; 9 bases map to TRBD1. The CDR3 totals 15 residues. Germline V CDR1 and CDR2: SGHDN, FVKESK. With 4 bases clipped from V and 1 base from J, the junction kept 5 bases outside the gene matches.

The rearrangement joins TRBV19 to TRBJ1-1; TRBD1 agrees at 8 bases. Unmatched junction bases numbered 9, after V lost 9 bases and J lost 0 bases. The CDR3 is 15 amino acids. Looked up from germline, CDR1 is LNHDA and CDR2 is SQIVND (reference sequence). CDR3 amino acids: CARGVQGGMNTEAFF. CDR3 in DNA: TGTGCCAGAGGGGTACAGGGGGGCATGAACACTGAAGCTTTCTTT.

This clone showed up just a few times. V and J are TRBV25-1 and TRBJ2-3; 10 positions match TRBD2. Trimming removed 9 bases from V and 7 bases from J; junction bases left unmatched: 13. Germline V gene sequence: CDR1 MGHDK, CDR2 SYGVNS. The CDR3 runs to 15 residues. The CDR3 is CASSLAGVRGYTQYF. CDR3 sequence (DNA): TGTGCCAGTTCCCTAGCGGGAGTTCGAGGATATACGCAGTATTTT.